Presented here are 26 T cell receptor beta chains from one specimen sequenced in a study of PD-1 blockade in classical Hodgkin lymphoma. Profiled with immunoSEQ multiplex PCR; TCRdb holds only in-frame clones, not every one. Of 27,000 or so clones in the sample, 75% to 90% were seen once. Time point denoted: cycle 4 day 1 (C4D1), after 6 weeks of nivolumab. Relapse was seen in all patients after autologous stem cell transplantation, and brentuximab vedotin exposure was variable. Researchers report purifying CD4+ T cells from thawed PBMCs by magnetic negative selection. The sample in question was CD4+ T cells from blood, obtained before the fourth cycle of nivolumab. The receptor set was obtained from a human donor with classical Hodgkin lymphoma.

The chain couples TRBV5-1 to TRBJ2-7; TRBD1 might be the D (6 bases). V was pared by 2 bases and J by 2 bases, with 8 bases between. The germline gives CDR1 SGHRS, CDR2 YFSETQ. The CDR3 is 13 residues long. CDR3 sequence (DNA): TGCGCCAGCAGCTTTAACAGGGCCTACGAGCAGTACTTC. Translation: CASSFNRAYEQYF.

The chain employs TRBV18 and TRBJ2-3; TRBD2 agrees at 8 bases. Per the germline V gene, CDR1 is KGHSH and CDR2 is LQKENI. The junction had 9 bases not matched to a gene; V was cut back by 8 bases and J by 2 bases. The CDR3 extends over 15 amino acids. In nucleotides, the CDR3 is TGTGCCAGCACTACTAGCGGCCTTTACACAGATACGCAGTATTTT. It yields the protein CASTTSGLYTDTQYF. Based on the CDR3 plus reference TRBV18 and TRBJ2-3, the full variable domain is NAGVMQNPRHLVRRRGQEARLRCSPMKGHSHVYWYRQLPEEGLKFMVYLQKENIIDESGMPKERFSAEFPKEGPSILRIQQVVRGDSAAYFCASTTSGLYTDTQYFGPGTRLTVL.

The chain uses TRBV10-3 and TRBJ2-3; 10 bases match TRBD1. The CDR3 extends over 14 amino acids. Germline V CDR1 and CDR2: ENHRY, SYGVKD. The ends lost 7 bases at V and 2 bases at J; junction bases unmatched: 3. The CDR3 DNA is TGTGCCATCACCGGGACAGGGGACACAGATACGCAGTATTTT. This translates into CAITGTGDTDTQYF.

The chain is built from TRBV11-2 and TRBJ2-1; 13 bases are shared with TRBD2. The CDR3 runs 16 residues. V lost 4 bases and J lost 9; bases outside the gene matches: 9. The V gene's germline CDR1 is SGHAT and CDR2 FQNNGV. Here the CDR3 reads CASSSQLAGGRGEQFF. The DNA of the CDR3 is TGTGCCAGCAGCTCCCAACTAGCGGGAGGGCGGGGTGAGCAGTTCTTC.

This clone has just one count. The chain carries TRBV6-6 and TRBJ1-2; D gene unclear. The CDR3 is 13 amino acids. Trimming removed 2 bases from V and 4 bases from J, with 8 bases in between. Germline V lookup: CDR1 MNHNY, CDR2 SVGAGI (reference sequence). The CDR3 DNA is TGTGCCAGCAGTTACGGGGTCGGCTATGGCTACACCTTC. This sequence encodes CASSYGVGYGYTF.

The chain links TRBV28 to TRBJ2-6; weak D call: TRBD2 (6 bases). V lost 6 bases and J lost 0, with 18 bases in between. Germline CDR1 and CDR2: MDHEN and SYDVKM. The CDR3 contains 18 residues. The CDR3 loop reads CASSQRDLPGSGANVLTF. CDR3 nucleotides: TGTGCCAGCAGCCAAAGGGACTTACCCGGCTCTGGGGCCAACGTCCTGACTTTC.

The genes are TRBV15 and TRBJ1-1; D not resolved. V was pared by 0 bases and J by 3 bases, with 17 bases between. Germline assignment: CDR1 LNHNV and CDR2 YYDKDF (reference sequence). The CDR3 sequence is 17 residues long. In nucleotides, the CDR3 is TGTGCCACCAGCAGAGATCCGGCAGGTTCATCGTACACTGAAGCTTTCTTT. As protein: CATSRDPAGSSYTEAFF. Looking up the rest from reference TRBV15 and TRBJ1-1 gives the full variable domain: DAMVIQNPRYQVTQFGKPVTLSCSQTLNHNVMYWYQQKSSQAPKLLFHYYDKDFNNEADTPDNFQSRRPNTSFCFLDIRSPGLGDTAMYLCATSRDPAGSSYTEAFFGQGTRLTVV.

Written as DNA, the CDR3 is TGTGCAGTTAGAACCGCAACCCCCCACGAGCAGTACTTC. Its protein product is CAVRTATPHEQYF. The gene calls are TRBV27 and TRBJ2-7; unclear D gene. CDR1 and CDR2 (germline): MNHEY, SMNVEV (reference sequence). The CDR3 covers 13 residues.

The gene calls are TRBV18 and TRBJ2-6; D gene ambiguous. Germline V gene lookup returns CDR1 KGHSH and CDR2 LQKENI. The CDR3 totals 15 residues. V lost 1 base and J 0 bases, leaving 4 bases between the germline ends. CDR3 in DNA: TGTGCCAGCTCACCACGGTACTCTGGGGCCAACGTCCTGACTTTC. Translated: CASSPRYSGANVLTF.

This clone turned up a few times. The chain carries TRBV5-1 and TRBJ2-7; D is ambiguous. CDR1 and CDR2 (germline): SGHRS, YFSETQ. The CDR3 covers 14 residues. The ends were cut back, 0 bases at V and 0 bases at J, with 7 bases in the middle. As DNA, the CDR3 is TGCGCCAGCAGCTTGGACAGTAGCTCCTACGAGCAGTACTTC. Protein: CASSLDSSSYEQYF.

The rearrangement joins TRBV10-3 to TRBJ1-2; 12 bases are shared with TRBD1. Looked up from germline, CDR1 is ENHRY and CDR2 is SYGVKD. Trimming at V came to 3 bases and at J to 5 bases, leaving 16 bases not matched to a gene. The CDR3 runs 19 residues. CDR3 in DNA: TGTGCCATCAGTGATTCGGGACAGGGGGCAAATCGGATAGTTTATGGCTACACCTTC. Residues: CAISDSGQGANRIVYGYTF.

The chain is built from TRBV28 and TRBJ1-3; no clear D gene. The germline V gene has CDR1 MDHEN and CDR2 SYDVKM. Between the trimmed V and J ends, which lost 0 bases and 1 base, there was a span of 4 bases. This CDR3 is built from 14 residues. CDR3 bases: TGTGCCAGCAGTTTATGGGGATCTGGAAACACCATATATTTT. Protein: CASSLWGSGNTIYF.

The rearrangement uses TRBV19 and TRBJ2-3; 8 bases line up with TRBD1. The CDR3 is made up of 17 amino acids. Germline trimming cut 4 bases from V and 4 bases from J; bases unmatched to any gene: 13. CDR1 is LNHDA and CDR2 is SQIVND in the germline V gene (reference sequence). CDR3 region: CASSRDFGQGGADTQYF. CDR3 coding DNA: TGTGCCAGTAGTAGGGACTTCGGACAGGGTGGTGCAGATACGCAGTATTTT.

This chain connects TRBV6-1 to TRBJ2-3; TRBD2 matches 8 bases. The CDR3 consists of 18 residues. CDR1 is MNHNS, CDR2 SASEGT, per germline. The V segment lost 0 bases and the J segment 5 bases; nucleotides outside the gene matches: 13. CDR3 in amino acids: CASSEARGAGGGLDTQYF. The DNA for the CDR3 is TGTGCCAGCAGTGAAGCCCGGGGCGCGGGAGGCGGATTAGATACGCAGTATTTT.

The chain combines TRBV2 with TRBJ2-2, with a weak D call TRBD1 (5 bases). Germline lookup yields CDR1 SNHLY and CDR2 FYNNEI. Trimming removed 6 bases from V and 6 bases from J, with 11 bases in between. This CDR3 contains 13 residues. CDR3 protein: CASRTEFAGELFF. The DNA for the CDR3 is TGTGCCAGCAGGACAGAATTCGCCGGGGAGCTGTTTTTT.

The gene calls are TRBV28 and TRBJ1-2, with D possibly being TRBD1 (6 bases). Germline values: CDR1 MDHEN, CDR2 SYDVKM. V shed 5 bases and J shed 5 bases, with 9 bases lying between them. The CDR3 is 12 residues long. DNA for the CDR3: TGTGCCAGCAGTCCAGGGGTATATGGCTACACCTTC. It is translated as CASSPGVYGYTF.

The gene calls are TRBV2 and TRBJ2-5; D remains ambiguous. Germline lookup yields CDR1 SNHLY and CDR2 FYNNEI. V lost 7 bases, J lost 7 bases, and 7 bases lay in between. The CDR3 length is 10 residues. The CDR3 here is CASKVGTQYF. DNA for the CDR3: TGTGCCAGCAAGGTCGGGACCCAGTACTTC. Looking up the rest from reference TRBV2 and TRBJ2-5 gives the full variable domain: EPEVTQTPSHQVTQMGQEVILRCVPISNHLYFYWYRQILGQKVEFLVSFYNNEISEKSEIFDDQFSVERPDGSNFTLKIRSTKLEDSAMYFCASKVGTQYFGPGTRLLVL.

The gene calls are TRBV28 and TRBJ2-7, with TRBD1 matching over 8 bases. The germline V gene has CDR1 MDHEN and CDR2 SYDVKM. Trimming took 4 bases from V and 2 from J; bases not matched to a gene: 4. CDR3 length equals 14 residues. This CDR3 reads CASSSGTGTYEQYF. Here the CDR3 DNA reads TGTGCCAGCAGTTCCGGGACAGGTACCTACGAGCAGTACTTC.

The V call is TRBV19, the J call TRBJ1-2; 7 bases are shared with TRBD1. From germline, CDR1 is LNHDA and CDR2 SQIVND (reference sequence). The junction had 5 bases not matched to a gene; V was cut back by 5 bases and J by 2 bases. The CDR3 is made up of 14 amino acids. The CDR3 DNA reads TGTGCCAGTAGTTCACCGGGACAGAACTATGGCTACACCTTC. It encodes CASSSPGQNYGYTF.

The chain joins TRBV10-2 to TRBJ2-1; 11 bases line up with TRBD1. This CDR3 has 14 amino acids. Unmatched junction bases numbered 6, after V lost 6 bases and J lost 8 bases. Per the germline V gene, CDR1 is WSHSY and CDR2 is SAAADI. CDR3 sequence (DNA): TGCGCCAGCAGGTTAGGACAGGGGGCCCATGAGCAGTTCTTC. Its translation is CASRLGQGAHEQFF.

The chain recombines TRBV14 with TRBJ1-1; 7 nucleotides agree with TRBD1. Germline assignment: CDR1 SGHDN and CDR2 FVKESK. This CDR3 is built from 18 residues. Unmatched junction bases numbered 14, after V lost 4 bases and J lost 0 bases. In nucleotides, the CDR3 is TGTGCCAGCAGCCCGCGCCAGGGGGAGTATTTTATGAACACTGAAGCTTTCTTT. Translated: CASSPRQGEYFMNTEAFF.

Here the CDR3 reads CASSYSRGLSEAFF. The CDR3 bases are TGTGCCAGCAGTTACTCTCGGGGGCTCTCTGAAGCTTTCTTT. The gene calls are TRBV6-5 and TRBJ1-1, with D possibly matching TRBD1 (6 bases). Trimming left V 0 bases short and J 6 bases short, with 11 bases between. Per the germline V gene, CDR1 is MNHEY and CDR2 is SVGAGI. CDR3 size: 14 residues.

This chain uses TRBV6-5 with TRBJ2-5, with D tentatively TRBD2 (7 bases). The J call is in doubt because the DNA end fits TRBJ2-7 better. CDR3 length: 15 amino acids. Germline loops: CDR1 MNHEY, CDR2 SVGAGI. The CDR3: CASSGGGALSYEQYF. DNA of the CDR3: TGTGCCTCTTCGGGGGGCGGGGCCCTCTCCTACGAGCAGTACTTC.

The chain is built from TRBV28 and TRBJ1-3; D unresolved. This CDR3 is built from 13 residues. Germline loops: CDR1 MDHEN, CDR2 SYDVKM. Trimming cost V 11 bases and J 6 bases, with 17 bases left between them. The CDR3 DNA reads as TGTGCCGTCGGGAGGTCGGAATTAAACACCATATATTTT. It codes for CAVGRSELNTIYF.

The V call is TRBV19, the J call TRBJ1-1; unclear D gene. Trimming removed 1 base at V and 1 base at J, with 10 bases between. The CDR3 consists of 15 residues. CDR1 and CDR2 from the germline V gene are LNHDA and SQIVND (reference sequence). DNA for the CDR3: TGTGCCAGTAGTATAGGCGGGGTCGGGAACACTGAAGCTTTCTTT. This encodes CASSIGGVGNTEAFF.

This chain connects TRBV28 to TRBJ2-7; no definite D call. The germline gives CDR1 MDHEN, CDR2 SYDVKM. This CDR3 has 12 residues. Trimming shortened V by 6 bases and J by 2 bases, and 8 bases separated the two germline ends. CDR3 sequence: CASSLSPYEQYF. CDR3 DNA: TGTGCCAGCAGCCTTAGCCCCTACGAGCAGTACTTC.